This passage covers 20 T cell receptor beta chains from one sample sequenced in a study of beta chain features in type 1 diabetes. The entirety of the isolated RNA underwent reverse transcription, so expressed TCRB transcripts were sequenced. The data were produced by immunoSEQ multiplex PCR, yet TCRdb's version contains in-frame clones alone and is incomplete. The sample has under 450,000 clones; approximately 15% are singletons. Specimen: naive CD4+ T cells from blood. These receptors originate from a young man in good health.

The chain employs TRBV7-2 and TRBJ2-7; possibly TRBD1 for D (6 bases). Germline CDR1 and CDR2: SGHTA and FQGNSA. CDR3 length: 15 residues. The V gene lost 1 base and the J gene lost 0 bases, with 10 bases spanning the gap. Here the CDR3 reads CASSLEGGSSYEQYV. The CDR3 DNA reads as TGTGCCAGCAGCTTAGAAGGGGGAAGCTCCTACGAGCAGTACGTC.

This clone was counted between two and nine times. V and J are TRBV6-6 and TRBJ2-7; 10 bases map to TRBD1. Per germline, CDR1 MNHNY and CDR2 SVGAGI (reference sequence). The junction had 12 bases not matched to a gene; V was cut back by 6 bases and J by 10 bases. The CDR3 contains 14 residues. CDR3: CASRDEGQGSPQYF. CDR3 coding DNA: TGTGCCAGCAGGGACGAGGGACAGGGGTCCCCCCAGTACTTC.

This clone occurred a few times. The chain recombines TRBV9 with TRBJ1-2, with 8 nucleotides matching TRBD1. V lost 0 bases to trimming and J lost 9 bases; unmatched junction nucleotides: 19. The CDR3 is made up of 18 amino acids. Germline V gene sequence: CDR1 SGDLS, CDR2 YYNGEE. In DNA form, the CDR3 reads TGTGCCAGCAGCGTAGCCGGCGTCAGGACAGGGTCCCTATGGAGCTACACCTTC. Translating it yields CASSVAGVRTGSLWSYTF.

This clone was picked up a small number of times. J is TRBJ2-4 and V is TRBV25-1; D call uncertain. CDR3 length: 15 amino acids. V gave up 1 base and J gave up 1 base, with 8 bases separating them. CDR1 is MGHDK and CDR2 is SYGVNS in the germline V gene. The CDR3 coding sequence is TGTGCCAGCAGTGAATCGGGCGTCGCCAAAAACATTCAGTACTTC. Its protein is CASSESGVAKNIQYF.

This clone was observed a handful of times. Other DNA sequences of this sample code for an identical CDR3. Here the CDR3 reads CAWSVGETQYF. The CDR3 bases are TGTGCCTGGAGTGTCGGAGAGACCCAGTACTTC. This chain joins TRBV30 and TRBJ2-5; the D is unclear. Germline V lookup: CDR1 GTSNPN, CDR2 SVGIG (reference sequence). The V and J ends lost 0 bases and 4 bases respectively, with 3 bases between them. The CDR3 sequence is 11 residues long.

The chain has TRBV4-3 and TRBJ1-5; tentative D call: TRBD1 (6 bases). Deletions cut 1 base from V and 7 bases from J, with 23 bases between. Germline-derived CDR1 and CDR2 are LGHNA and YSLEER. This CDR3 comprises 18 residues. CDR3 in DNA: TGCGCCAGCAGCCAAGGTCGATTTCCCCCAGGGGAAGGGCAGCCCCAGCATTTT. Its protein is CASSQGRFPPGEGQPQHF.

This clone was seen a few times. The CDR3 bases are TGTGCCAGCAGCTACACGACAGGGGCTAGCACAGATACGCAGTATTTT. This sequence encodes CASSYTTGASTDTQYF. This chain joins TRBV7-2 and TRBJ2-3; 8 bases map to TRBD1. V trimming: 4 bases; J trimming: 0 bases; junction bases outside the gene matches: 6. Germline assignment: CDR1 SGHTA and CDR2 FQGNSA. The CDR3 extends over 16 amino acids.

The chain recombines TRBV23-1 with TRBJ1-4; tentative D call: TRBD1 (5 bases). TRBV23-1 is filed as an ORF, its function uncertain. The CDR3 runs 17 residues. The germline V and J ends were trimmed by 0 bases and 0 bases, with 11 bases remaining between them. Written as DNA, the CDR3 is TGCGCCAGCAGTCAATCTGTGGGGACCGCAACTAATGAAAAACTGTTTTTT. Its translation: CASSQSVGTATNEKLFF.

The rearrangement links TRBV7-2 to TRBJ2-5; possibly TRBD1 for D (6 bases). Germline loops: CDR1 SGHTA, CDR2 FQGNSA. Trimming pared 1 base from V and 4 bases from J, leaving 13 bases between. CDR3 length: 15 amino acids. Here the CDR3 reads CASSLVQGRSETQYF. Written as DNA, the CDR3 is TGTGCCAGCAGCTTAGTACAGGGCAGGTCAGAGACCCAGTACTTC.

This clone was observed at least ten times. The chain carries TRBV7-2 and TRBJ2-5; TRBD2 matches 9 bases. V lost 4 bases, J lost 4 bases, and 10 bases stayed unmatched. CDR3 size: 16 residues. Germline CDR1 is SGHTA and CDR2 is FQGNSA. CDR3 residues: CASSSQWREGRETQYF. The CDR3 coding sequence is TGTGCCAGCAGCTCCCAATGGCGGGAGGGAAGAGAGACCCAGTACTTC.

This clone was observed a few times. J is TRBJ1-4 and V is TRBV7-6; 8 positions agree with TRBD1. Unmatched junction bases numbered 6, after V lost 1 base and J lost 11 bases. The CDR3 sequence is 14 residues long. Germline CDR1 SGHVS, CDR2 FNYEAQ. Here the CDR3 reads CASSLVDQGAKLFF. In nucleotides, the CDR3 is TGTGCCAGCAGCTTAGTTGATCAGGGGGCGAAACTGTTTTTT. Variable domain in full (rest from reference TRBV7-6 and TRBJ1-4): GAGVSQSPRYKVTKRGQDVALRCDPISGHVSLYWYRQALGQGPEFLTYFNYEAQQDKSGLPNDRFSAERPEGSISTLTIQRTEQRDSAMYRCASSLVDQGAKLFFGSGTQLSVL.

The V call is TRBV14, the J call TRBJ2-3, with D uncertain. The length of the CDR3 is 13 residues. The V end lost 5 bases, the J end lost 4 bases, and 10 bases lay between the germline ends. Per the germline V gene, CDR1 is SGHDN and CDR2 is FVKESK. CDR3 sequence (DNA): TGTGCCAGCAGCAACCTAGGGTCAGATACGCAGTATTTT. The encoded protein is CASSNLGSDTQYF.

The DNA for the CDR3 is TGTGCCAGCAGCTTAGTAGATGCGGGACTCCCCTCCAATGAGCAGTTCTTC. Translation gives CASSLVDAGLPSNEQFF. The chain couples TRBV7-2 to TRBJ2-1; D is perhaps TRBD2 (6 bases). Germline CDR1 is SGHTA and CDR2 is FQGNSA. V lost 1 base to trimming and J lost 6 bases, with 19 bases between them. CDR3 length: 17 amino acids.

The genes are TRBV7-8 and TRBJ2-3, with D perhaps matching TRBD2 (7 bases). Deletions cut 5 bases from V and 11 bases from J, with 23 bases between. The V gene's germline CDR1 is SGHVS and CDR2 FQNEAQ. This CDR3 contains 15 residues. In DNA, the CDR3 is TGTGCCAGCAGCCTCGCCCTAGCGGACAGACGTAGGCAGTATTTT. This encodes CASSLALADRRRQYF.

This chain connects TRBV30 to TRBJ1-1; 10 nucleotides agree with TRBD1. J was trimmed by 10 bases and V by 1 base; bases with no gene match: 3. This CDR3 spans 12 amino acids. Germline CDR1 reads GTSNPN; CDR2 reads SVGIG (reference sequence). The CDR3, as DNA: TGTGCCTGGAGTGGGGACAGGGGAAGAGCTTTCTTT. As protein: CAWSGDRGRAFF. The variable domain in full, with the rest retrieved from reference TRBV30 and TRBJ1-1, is SQTIHQWPATLVQPVGSPLSLECTVEGTSNPNLYWYRQAAGRGLQLLFYSVGIGQISSEVPQNLSASRPQDRQFILSSKKLLLSDSGFYLCAWSGDRGRAFFGQGTRLTVV.

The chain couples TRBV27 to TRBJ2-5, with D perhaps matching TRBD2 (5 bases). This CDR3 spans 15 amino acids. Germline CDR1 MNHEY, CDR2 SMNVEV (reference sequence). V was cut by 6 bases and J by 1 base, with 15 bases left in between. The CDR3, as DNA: TGTGCCAGCAGAACTCGTACGGGGTCCCAAGAGACCCAGTACTTC. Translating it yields CASRTRTGSQETQYF.

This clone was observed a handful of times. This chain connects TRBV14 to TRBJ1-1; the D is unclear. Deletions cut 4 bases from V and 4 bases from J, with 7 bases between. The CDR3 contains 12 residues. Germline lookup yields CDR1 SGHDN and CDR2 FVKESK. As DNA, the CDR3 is TGTGCCAGCAGCCGCCGGGGCACTGAAGCTTTCTTT. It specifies CASSRRGTEAFF.

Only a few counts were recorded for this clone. This chain's CDR3 is CASSLAARREQFF. The CDR3 DNA reads as TGCGCCAGCAGCTTGGCCGCACGCAGGGAGCAGTTCTTC. The V and J genes are TRBV5-1 and TRBJ2-1, with no clear D. Trimming took 0 bases from V and 10 from J, leaving 11 bases between them. The CDR3 has 13 amino acids. The V gene's germline CDR1 is SGHRS and CDR2 YFSETQ.

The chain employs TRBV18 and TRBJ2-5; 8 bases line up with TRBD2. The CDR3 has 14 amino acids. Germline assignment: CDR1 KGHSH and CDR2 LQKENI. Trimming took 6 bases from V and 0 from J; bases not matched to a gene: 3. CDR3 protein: CASSVLADQETQYF. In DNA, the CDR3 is TGTGCCAGCTCCGTACTAGCGGACCAAGAGACCCAGTACTTC.

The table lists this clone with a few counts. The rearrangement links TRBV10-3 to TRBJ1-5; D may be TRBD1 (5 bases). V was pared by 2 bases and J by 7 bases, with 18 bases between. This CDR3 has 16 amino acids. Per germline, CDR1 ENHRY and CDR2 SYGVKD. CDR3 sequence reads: CAISEVSGLGTQPQHF. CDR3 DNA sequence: TGTGCCATCAGTGAGGTATCAGGGTTGGGAACGCAGCCCCAGCATTTT.